The 11 T cell receptor beta chains listed next were all sequenced from one sample in a study of T-cell memory formation after mild COVID-19. TCRdb re-analysed the 5' RACE reads in MiXCR, keeping a single row per CDR3 protein. The sample has under 300,000 distinct CDR3 sequences, about 15% seen once. Specimen: PBMCs or a T cell subset sorted from them (not recorded which). The receptors derive from a young man who had mild COVID-19 (a few samples of this study predate the infection). Cell type and time point are not known.

The rearrangement links TRBV2 to TRBJ1-5; unclear D gene. Trimming cost V 6 bases and J 9 bases, with 12 bases left between them. Germline V lookup: CDR1 SNHLY, CDR2 FYNNEI. The CDR3 is 12 amino acids. The CDR3 DNA reads TGTGCCAGCAGGGATCCTCAGAGGCCCCAGCATTTT. Translation: CASRDPQRPQHF. Full variable domain (outside the CDR3, taken from reference TRBV2 and TRBJ1-5): EPEVTQTPSHQVTQMGQEVILRCVPISNHLYFYWYRQILGQKVEFLVSFYNNEISEKSEIFDDQFSVERPDGSNFTLKIRSTKLEDSAMYFCASRDPQRPQHFGDGTRLSIL.

As to this clonotype: A junction boundary mismatches the germline segment, possibly from a read error. The chain has TRBV11-3 and TRBJ2-1; D ambiguous. The germline V gene has CDR1 SGHNT and CDR2 YENEEA. This CDR3 has 13 amino acids. The chain's CDR3 is CARSLDPRGEQFF. The CDR3 DNA sequence: TGTGCCAGAAGCTTAGACCCTCGTGGAGAGCAGTTCTTC.

The sample holds a few counts of this clonotype. The J gene is TRBJ1-1, the V gene TRBV4-3; D is perhaps TRBD1 (5 bases). The V end lost 3 bases, the J end lost 1 base, and 15 bases lay between the germline ends. The CDR3 consists of 16 residues. CDR1 is LGHNA and CDR2 is YSLEER in the germline V gene. The CDR3 DNA is TGCGCCAGCAGCCAGGACGTGGGGGGAGCGAACACTGAAGCTTTCTTT. Translated: CASSQDVGGANTEAFF.

V gene TRBV7-6 combines with J gene TRBJ2-2; 7 positions agree with TRBD1. CDR3 length equals 13 residues. Trimming cost V 5 bases and J 7 bases; bases outside gene matches: 4. Germline CDR1 is SGHVS and CDR2 is FNYEAQ. The CDR3, as DNA: TGTGCCAGCAGCCTCGACAGGGTCGGGGAGCTGTTTTTT. Protein sequence: CASSLDRVGELFF.

This chain joins TRBV10-3 and TRBJ1-6; D is undetermined. V lost 4 bases and J lost 6, with 10 bases in between. CDR1 and CDR2 from the germline V gene are ENHRY and SYGVKD. The CDR3 loop spans 14 amino acids. The CDR3 reads CAISVGSSNSPLHF. Written as DNA, the CDR3 is TGTGCCATCAGTGTGGGCAGTAGTAATTCACCCCTCCACTTT.

This clonotype was detected many times. This chain joins TRBV3-1 and TRBJ2-2, with D perhaps matching TRBD2 (6 bases). Trimming pared 4 bases from V and 0 bases from J, leaving 9 bases between. Germline V gene data show CDR1 as LGHDT and CDR2 as YNNKEL (reference sequence). The length of the CDR3 is 15 residues. The CDR3 bases are TGTGCCAGCAGCCGCGGAGGGTCGAACACCGGGGAGCTGTTTTTT. It specifies CASSRGGSNTGELFF. The variable domain in full, with the rest retrieved from reference TRBV3-1 and TRBJ2-2, is DTAVSQTPKYLVTQMGNDKSIKCEQNLGHDTMYWYKQDSKKFLKIMFSYNNKELIINETVPNRFSPKSPDKAHLNLHINSLELGDSAVYFCASSRGGSNTGELFFGEGSRLTVL.

This clonotype came up many times. The V call is TRBV30, the J call TRBJ1-1; D is possibly TRBD1 (6 bases). Germline lookup yields CDR1 GTSNPN and CDR2 SVGIG (reference sequence). Trimming pared 0 bases from V and 10 bases from J, leaving 9 bases between. This CDR3 region has 11 residues. The CDR3 DNA reads as TGTGCCTGGAGTGTACAGGGAATAGCTTTCTTT. Translation: CAWSVQGIAFF.

This clonotype was seen many times. The V gene is TRBV10-2, the J gene TRBJ2-5; D gene ambiguous. CDR3 length: 13 amino acids. V lost 4 bases and J 5 bases, leaving 11 bases between the germline ends. Per germline, CDR1 WSHSY and CDR2 SAAADI. In DNA, the CDR3 is TGCGCCAGCAGTGGCCGCGGTGGCGAGACCCAGTACTTC. Protein: CASSGRGGETQYF.

This clonotype was counted a few times. The rearrangement uses TRBV20-1 and TRBJ2-7; possibly TRBD1 for D (5 bases). The V end was cut by 3 bases, the J end by 3 bases, with 21 bases between. CDR1 is DFQATT and CDR2 is SNEGSKA in the germline V gene (reference sequence). CDR3 size: 16 residues. DNA of the CDR3: TGCAGTGCTAGTCCGCTAGATGTGGGTGGACACTACGAGCAGTACTTC. This encodes CSASPLDVGGHYEQYF.

This clonotype was observed a handful of times. This chain uses TRBV14 with TRBJ2-7, with D possibly being TRBD2 (5 bases). Germline V lookup: CDR1 SGHDN, CDR2 FVKESK. V lost 4 bases to trimming and J lost 5 bases, with 18 bases between them. The CDR3 totals 15 residues. The CDR3 loop is CASSRASGKNHEQYV. The CDR3 bases are TGTGCCAGCAGCCGAGCTTCCGGGAAAAACCACGAGCAGTACGTC.

The chain recombines TRBV7-2 with TRBJ1-2, with D tentatively TRBD1 (6 bases). CDR3 length: 13 amino acids. V was pared by 3 bases and J by 7 bases, with 12 bases between. Germline V lookup: CDR1 SGHTA, CDR2 FQGNSA. The CDR3 loop is CASSLGGRSGYTF. The CDR3, as DNA: TGTGCCAGCAGCTTGGGGGGGCGCAGTGGCTACACCTTC.